This T cell receptor beta chain was found in a study of T-cell reconstitution after alpha-beta-depleted transplantation in children. The CDR3 contains 17 residues. With V trimmed by 5 bases and J by 1 base, 12 bases remained unmatched. CDR1 and CDR2 (germline): SEHNR, FQNEAQ (reference sequence). This clonotype was found many times. TCRbeta library construction was performed incorporating unique molecular identifiers. TCRdb reprocessed the PCR reads with MiXCR, giving one entry per CDR3 protein. The sample consists of around 500,000 distinct CDR3 sequences, under 25% of them appearing once. The rearrangement joins TRBV7-9 to TRBJ2-5; the match to TRBD2 covers 8 bases. The material was PBMCs, mostly from graft donor cells, obtained 360 days after TCRalphabeta/CD19-depleted stem cell transplant. This receptor was identified in a boy less than two years old who had a stem cell transplant for acute myeloid leukemia, so the T cells may come from the graft donor. For the CDR3, the DNA is TGTGCCAGCAGCCCTTATGTGAGACTAGCGTCCCAAGAGACCCAGTACTTC. It specifies CASSPYVRLASQETQYF.